Below are 4 T cell receptor beta chains sequenced from a single sample in a study of brain T cells in children with intractable seizures. Sequencing was performed with immunoSEQ multiplex PCR; in TCRdb, only in-frame clones are kept and a portion is missing. Of 110,000 or so clones in the sample, 94% were seen once. The sample in question was peripheral blood, obtained at surgery. Receptors were obtained from a boy under two years old with hemimegalencephaly and intractable seizures.

This chain links TRBV6-5 with TRBJ2-7; the D gene is possibly TRBD1 (6 bases). From germline, CDR1 is MNHEY and CDR2 SVGAGI. Trimming shortened V by 1 base and J by 3 bases, and 10 bases separated the two germline ends. This CDR3 region has 14 residues. This chain's CDR3 is CASSYWDTYYEQYF. In nucleotides, the CDR3 is TGTGCCAGCAGTTACTGGGACACCTACTACGAGCAGTACTTC.

This chain links TRBV6-1 with TRBJ2-7, with TRBD2 as a possible D gene (6 bases). Trimming removed 3 bases from V and 6 bases from J, with 15 bases in between. Germline V CDR1 and CDR2: MNHNS, SASEGT. This CDR3 comprises 14 residues. The CDR3 loop is CASSEGLGISEQYF. CDR3 sequence (DNA): TGTGCCAGCAGTGAGGGACTCGGTATTAGCGAGCAGTACTTC.

This clone was counted only a few times. J is TRBJ1-6 and V is TRBV28; TRBD1 matches at 7 bases. V shed 5 bases, J shed 9 bases, and the junction held 7 bases outside the gene matches. CDR3 length equals 14 residues. The germline V gene has CDR1 MDHEN and CDR2 SYDVKM. This chain's CDR3 is CASSPQGGFSPLHF. The CDR3 coding sequence is TGTGCCAGCAGTCCCCAGGGGGGGTTTTCACCCCTCCACTTT.

The rearrangement links TRBV4-2 to TRBJ1-1; D possibly corresponds to TRBD1 (6 bases). Germline-derived CDR1 and CDR2 are LGHNA and YNFKEQ. Trimming stripped 1 base from V and 1 base from J, with 10 bases between. The CDR3 runs 15 residues. CDR3 nucleotides: TGTGCCAGCAGCCAAGCGCTCAGGGGGAACACTGAAGCTTTCTTT. This translates into CASSQALRGNTEAFF.